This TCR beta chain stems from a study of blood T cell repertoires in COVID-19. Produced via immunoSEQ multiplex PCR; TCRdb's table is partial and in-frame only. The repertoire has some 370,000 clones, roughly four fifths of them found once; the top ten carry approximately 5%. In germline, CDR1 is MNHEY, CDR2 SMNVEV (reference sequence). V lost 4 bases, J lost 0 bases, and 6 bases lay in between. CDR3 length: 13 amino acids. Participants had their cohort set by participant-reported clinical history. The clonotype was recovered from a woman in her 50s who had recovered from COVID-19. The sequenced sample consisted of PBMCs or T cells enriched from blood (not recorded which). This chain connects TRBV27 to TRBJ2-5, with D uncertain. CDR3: CASSSLYQETQYF. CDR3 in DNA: TGTGCCAGCAGTTCCCTTTACCAAGAGACCCAGTACTTC.